The clone carrying this T cell receptor beta chain was observed a few times. The antigen is undetermined. The data were obtained in a study of identical twins. Study observations and caveats: Excess sharing between twins was weaker in beta out-of-frame sequences. Cord blood beta clonotypes present at high abundance carried fewer insertions; no such pattern appeared in memory repertoires. It was cross-sectional statistical analysis, not following the same donors, that the conclusions relied on.

TCRdb recomputed calls from the 5' RACE reads with MiXCR, one row per CDR3 protein. The table has approximately 1.8 million distinct CDR3 sequences, about 32% seen once. V lost 4 bases to trimming and J lost 8 bases, with 12 bases between them. CDR1 is MNHEY and CDR2 is SVGAGI in the germline V gene. The CDR3 has 13 amino acids. The chain couples TRBV6-5 to TRBJ2-1; D is uncertain. The sequenced material came from cord blood. The receptor was derived from a newborn girl in good health. The DNA of the CDR3 is TGTGCCAGCAGTTTGAAATTTGGGGATGAGCAGTTCTTC. Translating gives CASSLKFGDEQFF.